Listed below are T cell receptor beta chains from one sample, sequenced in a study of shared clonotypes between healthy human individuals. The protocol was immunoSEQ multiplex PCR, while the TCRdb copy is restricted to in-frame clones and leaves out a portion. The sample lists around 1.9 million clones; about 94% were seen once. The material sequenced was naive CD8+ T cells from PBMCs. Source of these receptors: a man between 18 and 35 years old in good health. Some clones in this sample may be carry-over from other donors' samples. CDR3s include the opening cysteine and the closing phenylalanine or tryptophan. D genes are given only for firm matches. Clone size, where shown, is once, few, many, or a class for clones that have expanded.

CASSQDPSGGTEAFF	TGCGCCAGCAGCCAAGATCCCAGTGGGGGCACTGAAGCTTTCTTT	TRBV4-3	TRBJ1-1	.	.
CASSSPRTGTVGYGYTF	TGTGCCAGCAGCTCGCCTAGGACAGGGACCGTCGGCTATGGCTACACCTTC	TRBV9	TRBJ1-2	.	TRBD1
CASSPGTMKNTEAFF	TGTGCCAGCAGTCCCGGGACAATGAAGAACACTGAAGCTTTCTTT	TRBV11-2	TRBJ1-1	once	.
CASSKLAGIHEQYF	TGTGCCAGCAGTAAACTAGCGGGAATCCACGAGCAGTACTTC	TRBV28	TRBJ2-7	.	TRBD2
CSLLGVGAEQFF	TGCAGCCTCTTGGGGGTCGGGGCTGAGCAGTTCTTC	TRBV29-1	TRBJ2-1	.	.
CASSSVTSHGAWLNNEQFF	TGTGCCAGCAGCTCGGTGACTAGCCATGGCGCATGGCTGAACAATGAGCAGTTCTTC	TRBV13	TRBJ2-1	once	TRBD2
CASSTRGTAGNTGELFF	TGTGCCAGCAGCACCAGGGGGACAGCAGGGAACACCGGGGAGCTGTTTTTT	TRBV7-9	TRBJ2-2	.	TRBD1
CASSLRDRGIYGYTF	TGTGCCAGCAGTCTCCGGGACAGGGGCATCTATGGCTACACCTTC	TRBV28	TRBJ1-2	.	TRBD1
CASSQGAERHDSTDTQYF	TGCGCCAGCAGCCAAGGTGCGGAGCGGCACGACTCCACAGATACGCAGTATTTT	TRBV4-3	TRBJ2-3	once	.
CASSHELHTQYF	TGTGCCAGCAGCCACGAGTTACATACGCAGTATTTT	TRBV9	TRBJ2-3	once	.
CAWSEGTGNTIYF	TGTGCCTGGAGTGAGGGAACTGGAAACACCATATATTTT	TRBV30	TRBJ1-3	.	.
CASSLGHREKLFF	TGTGCCAGCAGCCTGGGACATCGAGAAAAACTGTTTTTT	TRBV27	TRBJ1-4	once	.
CASSSWGSGRTGELFF	TGTGCCAGCAGTTCCTGGGGTAGCGGGAGAACCGGGGAGCTGTTTTTT	TRBV6-6	TRBJ2-2	.	TRBD2
CASIHRSEVTDTQYF	TGTGCCAGCATCCATCGGAGTGAGGTCACAGATACGCAGTATTTT	TRBV28	TRBJ2-3	.	.
CASTGRRNYGYTF	TGTGCCAGCACAGGAAGGAGGAACTATGGCTACACCTTC	TRBV2	TRBJ1-2	.	.
CASSSDSYEKLFF	TGTGCCAGCAGTTCGGACAGTTATGAAAAACTGTTTTTT	TRBV6-5	TRBJ1-4	.	.
CASSLSGGTGGELFF	TGTGCCAGCAGCTTATCAGGTGGTACTGGCGGGGAGCTGTTTTTT	TRBV13	TRBJ2-2	few	.
CASSATVTGTGELFF	TGCGCCAGCAGCGCAACGGTAACAGGGACCGGGGAGCTGTTTTTT	TRBV4-3	TRBJ2-2	.	.
CASSPSLGGQPQHF	TGTGCCAGCAGCCCCTCACTGGGCGGCCAGCCCCAGCATTTT	TRBV7-2	TRBJ1-5	.	.
CAIAQGNSYEQYF	TGCGCCATTGCCCAGGGAAACTCCTACGAGCAGTACTTC	TRBV10-2	TRBJ2-7	.	.
CASSPRTSGLGKFQETQYF	TGCGCCAGCAGCCCGAGGACTAGCGGACTAGGCAAATTTCAAGAGACCCAGTACTTC	TRBV10-1	TRBJ2-5	.	TRBD2
CASSEGNVRGNYEQYF	TGTGCCAGCAGTGAAGGGAATGTCAGGGGAAATTACGAGCAGTACTTC	TRBV6-1	TRBJ2-7	.	.
CASSPTGERQPQHF	TGTGCCAGCAGTCCTACAGGGGAGCGTCAGCCCCAGCATTTT	TRBV2	TRBJ1-5	.	TRBD1
CASKRGTGGAWDEQFF	TGTGCCAGCAAAAGGGGGACAGGGGGCGCATGGGATGAGCAGTTCTTC	TRBV27	TRBJ2-1	once	TRBD1
CASSWDSPRGIYEQYF	TGTGCCAGCAGTTGGGACAGCCCCAGAGGGATCTACGAGCAGTACTTC	TRBV2	TRBJ2-7	.	TRBD1
CASSQEVPQAGGNEQFF	TGCGCCAGCAGCCAAGAAGTCCCGCAGGCGGGAGGCAATGAGCAGTTCTTC	TRBV4-1	TRBJ2-1	.	TRBD2
CASSVGTSGSSITGELFF	TGTGCCAGCAGCGTAGGGACTAGCGGGAGTTCAATCACCGGGGAGCTGTTTTTT	TRBV9	TRBJ2-2	once	TRBD2
CASSSEKVAGELFF	TGCGCCAGCTCTAGCGAAAAAGTTGCCGGGGAGCTGTTTTTT	TRBV5-1	TRBJ2-2	.	.
CASSPRASGQGLRGYTF	TGTGCCAGCAGCCCTAGGGCCTCAGGACAGGGGCTGAGAGGCTACACCTTC	TRBV9	TRBJ1-2	.	TRBD1
CASSYGTDGNTEAFF	TGTGCCAGCAGTTATGGGACAGATGGGAACACTGAAGCTTTCTTT	TRBV6-5	TRBJ1-1	.	TRBD1
CASSPGAKIYEQYF	TGTGCCAGCAGCCCGGGCGCCAAGATCTACGAGCAGTACTTC	TRBV9	TRBJ2-7	.	.
CASSLVGGSGYEQYF	TGTGCCAGCAGCTTAGTAGGCGGGAGTGGTTACGAGCAGTACTTC	TRBV7-9	TRBJ2-7	.	TRBD2
CASSYRGTSSYEQYF	TGTGCCAGCAGCTACCGGGGTACCTCCTCCTACGAGCAGTACTTC	TRBV11-2	TRBJ2-7	.	.
CSVLTGVDFYGYTF	TGCAGCGTTTTAACAGGGGTGGATTTCTATGGCTACACCTTC	TRBV29-1	TRBJ1-2	.	TRBD1
CASSDGQGPGTEAFF	TGTGCCAGCAGTGACGGACAGGGGCCAGGGACTGAAGCTTTCTTT	TRBV25-1	TRBJ1-1	.	TRBD1
CASSLKTSGPYEQYF	TGTGCCAGCAGCCTGAAGACTAGCGGACCTTACGAGCAGTACTTC	TRBV11-3	TRBJ2-7	.	TRBD2
CASSLAPPGLAGADYNEQFF	TGTGCCAGCAGCTTAGCCCCGCCGGGACTAGCGGGAGCCGACTACAATGAGCAGTTCTTC	TRBV7-2	TRBJ2-1	.	TRBD2